This TCR beta chain was recorded in a study of blood T cell repertoires in COVID-19. Whole-study context: PBMCs, B-cell-depleted T cells, or T cells provided the cDNA or gDNA that made up the material.

Generated by immunoSEQ multiplex PCR, the TCRdb table keeps only in-frame clones and is missing some. The table includes roughly 670,000 clones, approximately 90% detected once. Trimming pared 3 bases from V and 4 bases from J, leaving 12 bases between. CDR1 and CDR2 (germline): SQVTM, ANQGSEA. The CDR3 runs to 13 residues. J is TRBJ1-2 and V is TRBV29-1, with D maybe TRBD1 (5 bases). The material sequenced was peripheral blood. The clonotype originates from a woman younger than 30 with acute or convalescent COVID-19. CDR3 coding DNA: TGCAGCGTTGAGCGGGGCCAGTTCTATGGCTACACCTTC. It is translated as CSVERGQFYGYTF.